This TCR beta chain was recovered during a study of beta chain features in type 1 diabetes. Central memory, naive, regulatory and stem cell-like memory CD4+ cells were sorted by CD45RO/CCR7/CD25/CD127/CD95/CD27. The germline CDR1 and CDR2 sequences are SGHDT and YYEEEE. The CDR3 covers 13 residues. The V gene lost 0 bases and the J gene lost 6 bases, with 10 bases spanning the gap. Expressed TCRB transcripts were sequenced, since all the RNA that had been isolated was reverse transcribed. The method was immunoSEQ multiplex PCR; TCRdb's version includes in-frame clones alone and lacks a portion of them. The table includes 350,000 to 450,000 clones, over 11% detected once. The sample holds a few counts of this clone.

The receptor comes from a man younger than 45 in good health. The specimen was naive CD4+ T cells from blood. V is TRBV5-6 and J is TRBJ2-7, with D uncertain. CDR3 sequence reads: CASSLGGSSEQYV. The DNA for the CDR3 is TGTGCCAGCAGCTTGGGCGGTAGCTCCGAGCAGTACGTC.